This is a list of T cell receptor beta chains from one sample in a study of control samples from healthy donors and cancer patients. Repertoires were generated with immunoSEQ multiplex PCR, while TCRdb's copy carries only in-frame clones and drops some. The sample holds about 55,000 clones; 70% to 90% are singletons and the top ten take roughly 3.8%. Sequencing was carried out using blood. All receptors come from a man aged 45-60 years in good health. CDR3s include the opening cysteine and the closing phenylalanine or tryptophan. The D gene is left open where the match is weak. For some rows the clone size is stated as once, few or many, or as a class when expanded; others skip it.

v_call,d_call,clone_size,j_call,cdr3_nt,cdr3_aa
TRBV5-5,-,-,TRBJ1-6,TGTGCCAGCAGCTTGGAGACCCATAATTCACCCCTCCACTTT,CASSLETHNSPLHF
TRBV6-6,-,-,TRBJ1-1,TGTGCCAGCAGCCCGGAACCAAGGTCTGAAGCTTTCTTT,CASSPEPRSEAFF
TRBV3-1/TRBV3-2,TRBD2,-,TRBJ2-1,TGTGCCAGCAGCCGATATACCGGGACTAGCGGGAGGGGAAACAATGAGCAGTTCTTC,CASSRYTGTSGRGNNEQFF
TRBV19,-,-,TRBJ2-4,TGTGCCAGTAGTCCCCTCGTGGGCCTAGCCAAAAACATTCAGTACTTC,CASSPLVGLAKNIQYF
TRBV11-2,TRBD1,-,TRBJ1-1,TGTGCCAGCAGTCGTACGGGACAGACGAACACTGAAGCTTTCTTT,CASSRTGQTNTEAFF
TRBV4-1,-,-,TRBJ2-7,TGCGCCAGCAGCCAAGATTCCGACAGCTTCTCCTACGAGCAGTACTTC,CASSQDSDSFSYEQYF
TRBV7-2,TRBD2,few,TRBJ2-5,TGTGCCAGCAGCTTCCCCTCGGCGGGAGTGAAAGAGACCCAGTACTTC,CASSFPSAGVKETQYF
TRBV11-2,-,-,TRBJ1-3,TGTGCCAGCAGGCGGGGCGCCGGAAACACCATATATTTT,CASRRGAGNTIYF
TRBV7-3,-,-,TRBJ2-1,TGTGCCAGCAGCTTAGCGGGCCACGAGCAGTTCTTC,CASSLAGHEQFF
TRBV29-1,TRBD2,-,TRBJ2-2,TGCAGCGTCCCCGGGACTAGCGGAGCCGGGGAGCTGTTTTTT,CSVPGTSGAGELFF
TRBV6-4,TRBD2,-,TRBJ2-1,TGTGCCAGCAGCGTAGCGGGAGGGTCGGATGAGCAGTTCTTC,CASSVAGGSDEQFF
TRBV6-5,-,-,TRBJ2-7,TGTGCCAGCAGTTATGTTGGGGGCGTAGGGGCCTACGAGCAGTACTTC,CASSYVGGVGAYEQYF
TRBV27,TRBD1,-,TRBJ2-7,TGTGCCAGCACCTTCGGCCGGGACAGCTCCTACGAGCAGTACTTC,CASTFGRDSSYEQYF
TRBV19,-,once,TRBJ2-2,TGTGCCAGTAATCAGGGACCGAACACCGGGGAGCTGTTTTTT,CASNQGPNTGELFF
TRBV19,TRBD1,few,TRBJ2-2,TGTGCCAGTAGTCCGGGGACAGAATACACCGGGGAGCTGTTTTTT,CASSPGTEYTGELFF
TRBV6-2/TRBV6-3,-,once,TRBJ2-3,TGTGCCAGCAGTTACGAACGTAGCGCAGATACGCAGTATTTT,CASSYERSADTQYF
TRBV9,TRBD1,once,TRBJ1-1,TGTGCCAGCAGCGTAGGAGGCGACAGGGTCGGCACTGAAGCTTTCTTT,CASSVGGDRVGTEAFF
TRBV7-2,TRBD2,-,TRBJ2-7,TGTGCCAGCAGCTTTAATAGCGGGATAAGTGAGCAGTACTTC,CASSFNSGISEQYF
TRBV30,TRBD1,-,TRBJ1-5,TGTGCCTGGTCCGACAGGGACGATCAGCCCCAGCATTTT,CAWSDRDDQPQHF
TRBV6-2/TRBV6-3,-,once,TRBJ1-5,TGTGCCAGCAGTTACGGGATCCGATATAGCAATCAGCCCCAGCATTTT,CASSYGIRYSNQPQHF
TRBV14,-,-,TRBJ2-5,TGTGCCAGCAGCCAAGATGTTATCGCCCAAGAGACCCAGTACTTC,CASSQDVIAQETQYF
TRBV3-1/TRBV3-2,-,-,TRBJ2-5,TGTGCCAGCAGCACTTTGTCTCCCATTTCTTCTGAGACCCAGTACTTC,CASSTLSPISSETQYF
TRBV9,-,-,TRBJ2-3,TGTGCCAGCAGCCGACAGAGCGGGCTGGATACGCAGTATTTT,CASSRQSGLDTQYF
TRBV28,TRBD2,-,TRBJ2-7,TGTGCCAGCAGTCTCCCGGGTAGCGGGAGTAGGTACGAGCAGTACTTC,CASSLPGSGSRYEQYF
TRBV2,TRBD2,few,TRBJ2-2,TGTGCCAGCAGTGAGCTAGCGGGAGGCACCGGGGAGCTGTTTTTT,CASSELAGGTGELFF
TRBV5-1,TRBD2,-,TRBJ2-1,TGCGCCAGCAGCTCCCTAGCGGGAGGGGACAATGAGCAGTTCTTC,CASSSLAGGDNEQFF
TRBV19,TRBD1,once,TRBJ2-5,TGTGCCAGTAGTACCCCGGACAGGGGGATCGAAGAGACCCAGTACTTC,CASSTPDRGIEETQYF
TRBV3-1/TRBV3-2,-,-,TRBJ2-3,TGTGCCAGCAGCCAAGTGCGTCATACGCAGTATTTT,CASSQVRHTQYF
TRBV10-3,TRBD2,once,TRBJ2-3,TGTGCCATCAGTGAAAGGGGAGGGAGCACAGATACGCAGTATTTT,CAISERGGSTDTQYF
TRBV7-9,-,-,TRBJ1-2,TGTGCCAGCAGCTGGGACCGGGAAGCCTTCTATGGCTACACCTTC,CASSWDREAFYGYTF
TRBV5-4,TRBD2,-,TRBJ2-3,TGTGCCAGCACCACCGGGACTATTGGTGATACGCAGTATTTT,CASTTGTIGDTQYF
TRBV9,-,-,TRBJ2-5,TGTGCCAGCAGCTCACGACCCGTCCCTGGGGAGACCCAGTACTTC,CASSSRPVPGETQYF
TRBV19,TRBD1,-,TRBJ1-5,TGTGCCAGTAGTATTTCCAGGGGGCGAGGCAATCAGCCCCAGCATTTT,CASSISRGRGNQPQHF
TRBV28,TRBD1,-,TRBJ1-2,TGTGCCAGCAGTTCCGGACAGGGCGTCTATGGCTACACCTTC,CASSSGQGVYGYTF
TRBV5-1,-,-,TRBJ1-1,TGCGCCAGCAGCAGGGAGGGGGTCGGGTTAAACACTGAAGCTTTCTTT,CASSREGVGLNTEAFF
TRBV7-9,-,few,TRBJ1-1,TGTGCCAGCAGCAACCGACAGCAAATGAACACTGAAGCTTTCTTT,CASSNRQQMNTEAFF
TRBV3-1/TRBV3-2,-,-,TRBJ1-4,TGTGCCAGCAGCCACAGGGTTTCGAATGAAAAACTGTTTTTT,CASSHRVSNEKLFF
TRBV19,-,-,TRBJ1-1,TGTGCCAGTAGTATAGCTTCAGGACAGGAAGCTTTCTTT,CASSIASGQEAFF
TRBV2,TRBD1,-,TRBJ2-7,TGTGCCAGCAGTACCTCCGAGACAGGGTGGTCCTACGAGCAGTACTTC,CASSTSETGWSYEQYF
TRBV7-9,-,-,TRBJ1-6,TGTGCCAGCAGCAGCCGGGACACCGACTTCTATAATTCACCCCTCCACTTT,CASSSRDTDFYNSPLHF
TRBV5-1,-,-,TRBJ1-6,TGCGCCAGCAGCTTGGACAGCGTATTTTATTCACCCCTCCACTTT,CASSLDSVFYSPLHF
TRBV18,-,-,TRBJ2-7,TGTGCCAGCTTACCCGGAGGGCCCCCGGGGGAGCAGTACTTC,CASLPGGPPGEQYF
TRBV6-5,TRBD1,-,TRBJ2-1,TGTGCCAGCAGTTACTCGTGGGACAGCCGCAATGAGCAGTTCTTC,CASSYSWDSRNEQFF
TRBV19,-,-,TRBJ1-1,TGTGCCAGTAGTATGCGGAGCATGAACACTGAAGCTTTCTTT,CASSMRSMNTEAFF